The sequence of this T cell receptor (beta chain) was determined in a study of vaccination and CD4 T cells after COVID-19. Noted treatment: approximately nine-day PBMC culture with coronavirus spike peptide pools or control peptides (ViraFEST assay). Cultured CD4+ T cell DNA was sequenced using the Oncomine TCR Beta short-read assay. Someone extracted genomic DNA from cultured CD4+ T cells. TCRdb re-derived calls from the PCR reads in MiXCR, one entry per CDR3 protein. The sample holds about 7,400 distinct CDR3 sequences, around two thirds seen once. CDR3 length equals 13 residues. V was pared by 4 bases and J by 0 bases, with 6 bases between. CDR1 is LNHDA, CDR2 SQIVND, per germline (reference sequence). Comment on this clonotype: Its target is unknown.

This TCR was sampled from a human donor who had recovered from COVID-19. The chain recombines TRBV19 with TRBJ1-2; unclear D gene. The sequencing sample was made of CD4+ T cells from blood, cultured in vitro. Here the CDR3 reads CASSTTSNYGYTF. Here the CDR3 DNA reads TGTGCCAGTAGTACGACTTCTAACTATGGCTACACCTTC.